A selection of T cell receptor beta chains follows, all from one sample in a study of sequential checkpoint blockade in melanoma. Only in-frame clones appear in the TCRdb table, and some are missing; sequencing was by immunoSEQ multiplex PCR. The sample consists of around 8,000 clones, just under 65% of them appearing once. This specimen consisted of CD8+ T cells sorted from blood (inferred from file names), obtained from a patient given nivolumab and ipilimumab in sequence. Source of these receptors: a human patient with melanoma. Some clones in this sample may be carry-over from other donors' samples. Both conserved end residues are part of each CDR3. A D gene is named only where the DNA matches it firmly. Not every row has a clone size; where given, it reads once, few, many or a size class.

d_call,v_call,j_call,clone_size,cdr3_nt,cdr3_aa
TRBD1,TRBV7-6,TRBJ1-3,-,TGTGCCAGCAGCTTAGGACAGGGGGGAGGAAACACCATATATTTT,CASSLGQGGGNTIYF
-,TRBV12-2,TRBJ1-1,medium-sized,TGTGCAAGTCGCATTATATCTCCGGGGAGTGAACACTTGGCTTTCTTT,CASRIISPGSEHLAFF
-,TRBV28,TRBJ2-3,-,TGTGCCAGCAGTTTCGAGAGAAGCACAGATACGCAGTATTTT,CASSFERSTDTQYF
-,TRBV10-3,TRBJ1-5,-,TGTGCCAGCAGTGGGTCCATCGCGGGGGGCAATCAGCCCCAGCATTTT,CASSGSIAGGNQPQHF
-,TRBV19,TRBJ1-1,-,TGTGCCAGTAGTATCTTGGGGGGCACTGAAGCTTTCTTT,CASSILGGTEAFF
-,TRBV6-1,TRBJ2-5,few,TGTGCCAGCAGTGAAGCTGGCGGTGGAGTCAAGGAGACCCAGTACTTC,CASSEAGGGVKETQYF
-,TRBV7-3,TRBJ2-1,-,TGTGCCAGCAGCTCCGGGGGATCCTACAATGAGCAGTTCTTC,CASSSGGSYNEQFF
-,TRBV19,TRBJ1-1,-,TGTGCCAGTAGTATCGGACAGATTGAAGCTTTCTTT,CASSIGQIEAFF
TRBD1,TRBV29-1,TRBJ2-7,-,TGCAGCGTTTTGGGACAGGGGATGTACGAGCAGTACTTC,CSVLGQGMYEQYF
-,TRBV5-6,TRBJ2-7,few,TGTGCCAGCAGCTTGAGTGGACAGAGCTACGAGCAGTACTTC,CASSLSGQSYEQYF
TRBD1,TRBV9,TRBJ2-7,-,TGTGCCAGCAGCCCGACAGGGGGTGGGCAGAACGAGCAGTACTTC,CASSPTGGGQNEQYF
-,TRBV2,TRBJ2-7,-,TGTGCCAGCAGTCGCGGGCAGGGAGGTACCTACGAGCAGTACTTC,CASSRGQGGTYEQYF
-,TRBV4-2,TRBJ1-5,-,TGTGCCAGCAGCCAAGAGGTAGAACAGTTCAATCAGCCCCAGCATTTT,CASSQEVEQFNQPQHF
TRBD1,TRBV9,TRBJ1-5,-,TGTGCCAGCAGCGAGGGAGGGACAGGAGCTATAGTAGCCCAGCATTTT,CASSEGGTGAIVAQHF
-,TRBV5-5,TRBJ2-7,-,TGTGCCAGCAGCTGGAGATTGGGCTACGAGCAGTACTTC,CASSWRLGYEQYF
TRBD1,TRBV7-8,TRBJ2-7,medium-sized,TGTGCCAGCAGCCGGGACAGGAACTACGAGCAGTACTTC,CASSRDRNYEQYF
TRBD1,TRBV5-8,TRBJ1-6,-,TGTGCCAGCACCTATATCAGACAGGGGGATTCACCCCTCCACTTT,CASTYIRQGDSPLHF
-,TRBV11-3,TRBJ2-7,-,TGTGCCAGCAGCTTCTCGTTTCGCGAGCAGTACTTC,CASSFSFREQYF
TRBD2,TRBV6-4,TRBJ2-1,-,TGTGCCAGCAGTGGCCGATGGGTCGGGGGGACGTCCTACAATGAGCAGTTCTTC,CASSGRWVGGTSYNEQFF